This entry lists 26 T cell receptor beta chains sequenced from one sample in a study of CD8+ T cells in alopecia areata. RNA extraction was followed by reverse transcription into cDNA, which acted as the sequencing template. Only in-frame clones appear in the TCRdb table, and some are missing; sequencing was by immunoSEQ multiplex PCR. The sample lists hundreds of thousands of clones, about 68% occurring once. The starting material was CD4+ T cells sorted from blood, obtained at week 0. All receptors come from a human donor with alopecia areata.

This chain connects TRBV6-6 to TRBJ2-7; D is unclear. V shed 4 bases and J shed 0 bases, with 16 bases lying between them. This CDR3 region has 16 residues. Germline V gene sequence: CDR1 MNHNY, CDR2 SVGAGI (reference sequence). The CDR3 reads CASSLISQLRSYEQYF. In DNA, the CDR3 is TGTGCCAGCAGTTTGATCTCGCAGCTCCGCTCCTACGAGCAGTACTTC.

This chain links TRBV29-1 with TRBJ1-4; tentative D call: TRBD1 (5 bases). The germline V and J ends were trimmed by 1 base and 2 bases, with 5 bases remaining between them. Looked up from germline, CDR1 is SQVTM and CDR2 is ANQGSEA. The CDR3 has 13 residues. Here the CDR3 reads CSVEGGTNEKLFF. Written as DNA, the CDR3 is TGCAGCGTTGAAGGGGGGACTAATGAAAAACTGTTTTTT.

This rearrangement joins TRBV11-2 to TRBJ2-3; TRBD2 matches 8 bases. The CDR3 sequence is 17 residues long. The V gene end was trimmed by 0 bases and the J gene end by 2 bases; junction bases not matched to a gene: 7. Germline V lookup: CDR1 SGHAT, CDR2 FQNNGV. This CDR3 reads CASSLDWASGLTDTQYF. CDR3 coding DNA: TGTGCCAGCAGCTTAGATTGGGCTAGCGGGCTCACAGATACGCAGTATTTT. Full variable domain (missing parts from reference TRBV11-2 and TRBJ2-3): EAGVAQSPRYKIIEKRQSVAFWCNPISGHATLYWYQQILGQGPKLLIQFQNNGVVDDSQLPKDRFSAERLKGVDSTLKIQPAKLEDSAVYLCASSLDWASGLTDTQYFGPGTRLTVL.

This chain joins TRBV29-1 and TRBJ1-2; D gene ambiguous. The V end was cut by 3 bases, the J end by 4 bases, with 6 bases between. Germline lookup yields CDR1 SQVTM and CDR2 ANQGSEA. CDR3 length: 11 amino acids. The CDR3 here is CSVDGSYGYTF. DNA of the CDR3: TGCAGCGTTGACGGCAGCTATGGCTACACCTTC.

V gene TRBV13 combines with J gene TRBJ2-3; no reliable D call. Trimming took 3 bases from V and 8 from J, leaving 24 bases between them. CDR3 length: 17 amino acids. Germline V gives CDR1 PRHDT, CDR2 FYEKMQ (reference sequence). CDR3 in amino acids: CASSFTSLGPVPRTQYF. The CDR3 DNA reads as TGTGCCAGCAGCTTTACCTCCCTCGGACCCGTCCCTCGTACGCAGTATTTT.

The genes are TRBV29-1 and TRBJ1-2, with no clear D. Germline values: CDR1 SQVTM, CDR2 ANQGSEA. The CDR3 spans 9 residues. Trimming stripped 7 bases from V and 7 bases from J, with 7 bases between. The CDR3 DNA sequence: TGCAGCGGCGGGGTTGGCTACACCTTC. Translation gives CSGGVGYTF.

Comments on this clone: This sample includes further DNA sequences coding for the same CDR3. The chain links TRBV9 to TRBJ2-7; D gene ambiguous. Germline V gene lookup returns CDR1 SGDLS and CDR2 YYNGEE. This CDR3 has 12 residues. The V gene lost 4 bases and the J gene lost 4 bases, with 9 bases spanning the gap. The CDR3 sequence is CASSPTGYEQYF. CDR3 DNA sequence: TGTGCCAGCAGCCCAACCGGGTACGAGCAGTACTTC.

Here the CDR3 DNA reads TGTGCCAGCAGCCAAGAGGGACTAGCGGCCTGGAATGAGCAGTTCTTC. Translated: CASSQEGLAAWNEQFF. The rearrangement joins TRBV4-2 to TRBJ2-1, with 11 bases that match TRBD2. Per the germline V gene, CDR1 is LGHNA and CDR2 is YNFKEQ. V lost 0 bases to trimming and J lost 7 bases; unmatched junction nucleotides: 5. There are 16 residues in the CDR3.

The chain couples TRBV4-1 to TRBJ2-3; maybe TRBD2 (5 bases). Between the trimmed V and J ends, which lost 1 base and 8 bases, there was a span of 10 bases. The CDR3 consists of 13 residues. Germline values: CDR1 MGHRA, CDR2 YSYEKL. The CDR3 nucleotides are TGCGCCAGCAGCCAAGTTCTAGCTGGTACGCAGTATTTT. It is translated as CASSQVLAGTQYF.

The chain employs TRBV28 and TRBJ2-3; 7 positions agree with TRBD1. The CDR3 extends over 13 amino acids. Germline V gene data show CDR1 as MDHEN and CDR2 as SYDVKM. With 6 bases clipped from V and 5 bases from J, the junction kept 5 bases outside the gene matches. The CDR3 protein is CASRDRDVDTQYF. CDR3 in DNA: TGTGCCAGCAGAGACAGGGATGTAGATACGCAGTATTTT.

There are a few counts of this clone. This chain uses TRBV4-3 with TRBJ1-1; no clear D. Germline lookup yields CDR1 LGHNA and CDR2 YSLEER. Trimming removed 0 bases at V and 5 bases at J, with 7 bases between. The CDR3 contains 13 residues. The CDR3 here is CASSQDRSTEAFF. CDR3 bases: TGCGCCAGCAGCCAAGATCGGAGTACTGAAGCTTTCTTT.

The gene calls are TRBV6-9 and TRBJ1-5, with a weak D call TRBD1 (6 bases). CDR1 and CDR2 from the germline V gene are MNHGY and SVAAGI. The CDR3 runs 16 residues. The V and J ends lost 9 bases and 5 bases respectively, with 23 bases between them. The CDR3 loop reads CARCTRRQVCDQPQHF. The CDR3 DNA reads as TGTGCCAGGTGTACGCGGAGACAGGTTTGTGATCAGCCCCAGCATTTT.

CDR3: CASSRTESYGYTF. The CDR3 nucleotides are TGCGCCAGCAGCCGCACGGAATCCTATGGCTACACCTTC. This chain joins TRBV4-1 and TRBJ1-2; D is undetermined. The germline V and J ends were trimmed by 4 bases and 4 bases, with 10 bases remaining between them. This CDR3 is 13 amino acids long. Germline CDR1 reads MGHRA; CDR2 reads YSYEKL.

Worth noting for this clone: Within the sample, other DNA sequences also encode this same CDR3. V usage is TRBV30 and J usage is TRBJ1-2; D gene uncertain. The CDR3 is 11 residues long. Germline CDR1 is GTSNPN and CDR2 is SVGIG (reference sequence). V lost 0 bases and J lost 13, with 12 bases in between. CDR3 sequence: CAWSVLAEGTF. CDR3 bases: TGTGCCTGGAGTGTACTGGCAGAAGGCACCTTC.

CDR3: CASSLRTSGNEQFF. CDR3 bases: TGTGCCAGCAGCTTAAGGACTAGCGGTAATGAGCAGTTCTTC. This sequence joins TRBV7-2 and TRBJ2-1, with 10 nucleotides matching TRBD2. V was pared by 2 bases and J by 7 bases, with 2 bases of the junction left unmatched. The germline V gene encodes CDR1 SGHTA and CDR2 FQGNSA. This CDR3 region has 14 residues.

This clone was counted a few times. The chain links TRBV7-2 to TRBJ2-5; D remains unclear. Germline V gives CDR1 SGHTA, CDR2 FQGNSA. Trimming stripped 1 base from V and 5 bases from J, with 8 bases between. This CDR3 has 13 residues. CDR3 loop: CASSLDLGETQYF. CDR3 nucleotides: TGTGCCAGCAGCTTAGATTTGGGTGAGACCCAGTACTTC.

The chain uses TRBV7-9 and TRBJ1-2; TRBD1 matches 7 bases. The germline gives CDR1 SEHNR, CDR2 FQNEAQ (reference sequence). The V and J ends lost 5 bases and 6 bases, in that order; junction bases with no gene match: 9. The CDR3 sequence is 14 residues long. DNA for the CDR3: TGTGCCAGCAGCACCACAGGGGAGAGGAATGGCTACACCTTC. This sequence encodes CASSTTGERNGYTF.

The rearrangement links TRBV21-1 to TRBJ2-6. TRBV21-1 is listed as a pseudogene. This CDR3 comprises 15 residues. The CDR3 sequence is CASRTRGPGANVLTF. CDR3 nucleotide sequence: TGTGCCAGCAGAACTAGGGGACCTGGGGCCAACGTCCTGACTTTC.

V is TRBV5-1 and J is TRBJ2-5; D is unresolved. V lost 0 bases to trimming and J lost 2 bases, with 8 bases between them. Germline V gene data show CDR1 as SGHRS and CDR2 as YFSETQ. The CDR3 spans 14 residues. The CDR3 reads CASSLGQPQETQYF. CDR3 DNA sequence: TGCGCCAGCAGCTTGGGGCAGCCGCAAGAGACCCAGTACTTC. Full variable domain (remainder filled in from reference TRBV5-1 and TRBJ2-5): KAGVTQTPRYLIKTRGQQVTLSCSPISGHRSVSWYQQTPGQGLQFLFEYFSETQRNKGNFPGRFSGRQFSNSRSEMNVSTLELGDSALYLCASSLGQPQETQYFGPGTRLLVL.

This chain joins TRBV9 and TRBJ1-1, with unresolved D. CDR1 is SGDLS, CDR2 YYNGEE, per germline. Trimming removed 0 bases at V and 1 base at J, with 7 bases between. The CDR3 consists of 14 residues. CDR3 loop: CASSVGVENTEAFF. CDR3 sequence (DNA): TGTGCCAGCAGCGTAGGGGTCGAGAACACTGAAGCTTTCTTT. Looking up the rest from reference TRBV9 and TRBJ1-1 gives the full variable domain: DSGVTQTPKHLITATGQRVTLRCSPRSGDLSVYWYQQSLDQGLQFLIQYYNGEERAKGNILERFSAQQFPDLHSELNLSSLELGDSALYFCASSVGVENTEAFFGQGTRLTVV.

The chain carries TRBV29-1 and TRBJ2-5, with D perhaps assigned TRBD1 or TRBD2 (8 bases each). Trimming left V 6 bases short and J 5 bases short, with 22 bases between. The CDR3 totals 15 residues. The germline CDR1 and CDR2 sequences are SQVTM and ANQGSEA. CDR3 nucleotides: TGCAGCGTCGGGGGGGACAGGACGTCGTGGGAGACCCAGTACTTC. This gives the protein CSVGGDRTSWETQYF.

V is TRBV6-5 and J is TRBJ2-1; 10 nucleotides agree with TRBD1. Trimming removed 6 bases from V and 7 bases from J; junction bases left unmatched: 9. Per germline, CDR1 MNHEY and CDR2 SVGAGI. The CDR3 covers 15 residues. The CDR3 DNA is TGTGCCAGCAGCCCTCGGGACAGGGGAAAAAATGAGCAGTTCTTC. Amino acids: CASSPRDRGKNEQFF.

The chain's CDR3 is CAWSVFPNTGELFF. Here the CDR3 DNA reads TGTGCCTGGAGTGTGTTCCCGAACACCGGGGAGCTGTTTTTT. The chain links TRBV30 to TRBJ2-2, with unresolved D. This CDR3 is built from 14 residues. Between the trimmed V and J ends, which lost 0 bases and 0 bases, there was a span of 5 bases. CDR1 and CDR2 (germline): GTSNPN, SVGIG (reference sequence).

This chain connects TRBV13 to TRBJ2-1; D might be TRBD1 (6 bases). The V end lost 7 bases, the J end lost 1 base, and 14 bases lay between the germline ends. This CDR3 is 15 amino acids long. CDR1 is PRHDT, CDR2 FYEKMQ, per germline (reference sequence). The chain's CDR3 is CASILRQASYNEQFF. CDR3 sequence (DNA): TGTGCCAGCATCCTTCGACAGGCTTCCTACAATGAGCAGTTCTTC. The whole variable domain, filled in from reference TRBV13 and TRBJ2-1, reads AAGVIQSPRHLIKEKRETATLKCYPIPRHDTVYWYQQGPGQDPQFLISFYEKMQSDKGSIPDRFSAQQFSDYHSELNMSSLELGDSALYFCASILRQASYNEQFFGPGTRLTVL.

The V and J genes are TRBV11-2 and TRBJ2-5, with TRBD2 identical over 15 bases. V lost 5 bases and J lost 5; bases outside the gene matches: 9. Germline CDR1 is SGHAT and CDR2 is FQNNGV. The CDR3 runs to 17 residues. CDR3 region: CASSPGLAGGPWETQYF. The CDR3 DNA follows: TGTGCCAGCAGCCCCGGACTAGCGGGGGGGCCTTGGGAGACCCAGTACTTC.

This rearrangement joins TRBV29-1 to TRBJ2-5; 8 bases match TRBD2. V dropped 3 bases and J dropped 7; count of bases not matched to a gene: 1. Germline CDR1 and CDR2: SQVTM and ANQGSEA. CDR3 size: 11 residues. CDR3: CSVDTSGTQYF. The DNA for the CDR3 is TGCAGCGTTGACACTAGCGGGACCCAGTACTTC.